Below, one TCR beta chain is given with its context. No antigen is known for it. This entry is derived from a study of shared clonotypes between healthy human individuals. Profiled with immunoSEQ multiplex PCR; TCRdb holds only in-frame clones, not every one. The sample shows 2 million to 3 million clones, 90% to 95% of them seen only once. Study-level points and caveats: The sharing of 4.5% to 6.5% of naive CD4 clonotypes was seen across a few donors.

This TCR came from a man younger than 35 in good health. Sequencing was carried out using naive CD4+ T cells sorted from blood. Subset reported: CD45RA+ positively selected.

CDR3 in DNA: TGTGCCAGCAGCTTAGAAGCGGGGGTCCCAAATGAGCAGTTCTTC. Translated, it gives CASSLEAGVPNEQFF. The V and J genes are TRBV11-3 and TRBJ2-1; 8 bases are a match to TRBD2. V was pared by 0 bases and J by 7 bases, with 5 bases of the junction left unmatched. CDR3 size: 15 residues. Germline V gives CDR1 SGHNT, CDR2 YENEEA.